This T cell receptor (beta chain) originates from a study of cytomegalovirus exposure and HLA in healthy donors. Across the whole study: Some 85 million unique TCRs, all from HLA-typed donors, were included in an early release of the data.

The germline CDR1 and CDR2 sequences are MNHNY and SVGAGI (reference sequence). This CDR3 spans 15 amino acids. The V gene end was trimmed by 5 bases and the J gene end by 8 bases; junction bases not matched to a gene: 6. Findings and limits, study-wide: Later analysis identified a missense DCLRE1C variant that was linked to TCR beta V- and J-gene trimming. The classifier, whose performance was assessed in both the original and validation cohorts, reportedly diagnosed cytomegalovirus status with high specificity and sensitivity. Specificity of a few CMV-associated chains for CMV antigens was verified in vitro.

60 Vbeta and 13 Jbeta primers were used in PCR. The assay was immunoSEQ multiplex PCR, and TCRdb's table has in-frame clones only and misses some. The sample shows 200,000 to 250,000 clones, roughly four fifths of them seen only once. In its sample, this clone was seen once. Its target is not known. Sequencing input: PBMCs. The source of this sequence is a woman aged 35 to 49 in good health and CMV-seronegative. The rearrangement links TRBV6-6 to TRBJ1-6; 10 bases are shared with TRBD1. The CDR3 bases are TGTGCCAGCAGTCCCCCCGGGACAGGGGATTCACCCCTCCACTTT. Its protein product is CASSPPGTGDSPLHF.